These 13 T cell receptor beta chains came from one sample sequenced in a study of Ad26.COV2.S vaccination and SARS-CoV-2 variants. Data came from immunoSEQ multiplex PCR; TCRdb stores just in-frame clones and leaves some out. The repertoire has around 350,000 clones, about 92% of them found once; the top ten carry about 3.8%. The sequencing here drew on peripheral blood, taken after recovery from COVID-19. These receptors were obtained from a human donor who had recovered from COVID-19.

DNA for the CDR3: TGTGCCAGCAGGCAACAGAAATTAGGCGAAAAACTGTTTTTT. This sequence encodes CASRQQKLGEKLFF. V usage is TRBV6-6 and J usage is TRBJ1-4; no firm D call. The CDR3 is made up of 14 amino acids. Trimming took off 6 bases at V and 8 bases at J, with 16 bases between the two ends. Germline V lookup: CDR1 MNHNY, CDR2 SVGAGI (reference sequence).

The V gene is TRBV11-2, the J gene TRBJ1-6; tentatively, D is TRBD1 (5 bases). Deletions cut 8 bases from V and 2 bases from J, with 13 bases between. CDR1 is SGHAT and CDR2 is FQNNGV in the germline V gene. The CDR3 runs to 15 residues. The CDR3 sequence: CASSFQGTYNSPLHF. The DNA of the CDR3 is TGTGCCAGCTCCTTCCAGGGTACCTATAATTCACCCCTCCACTTT.

This clone was recorded a few times. The chain has TRBV5-1 and TRBJ1-2; D not certain. The germline V gene encodes CDR1 SGHRS and CDR2 YFSETQ. The V end was cut by 0 bases, the J end by 4 bases, with 7 bases between. The CDR3 sequence is 13 residues long. The CDR3 coding sequence is TGCGCCAGCAGCTTGGACGAGGTCTATGGCTACACCTTC. Translated, it gives CASSLDEVYGYTF.

The genes are TRBV4-3 and TRBJ2-1, with D possibly TRBD2 on 5 matching bases. CDR3 length equals 14 residues. V was shortened by 1 base and J by 9 bases, with 13 bases between the two germline ends. Germline values: CDR1 LGHNA, CDR2 YSLEER. The DNA of the CDR3 is TGCGCCAGCAGCCAAGGGCAGAGCGGTAGTGAGCAGTTCTTC. It codes for CASSQGQSGSEQFF.

The chain recombines TRBV27 with TRBJ1-5; no clear D. Per germline, CDR1 MNHEY and CDR2 SMNVEV (reference sequence). V lost 8 bases to trimming and J lost 4 bases, with 3 bases between them. CDR3 length: 10 amino acids. DNA of the CDR3: TGTGCCAGCGGGAATCAGCCCCAGCATTTT. Translation gives CASGNQPQHF.

The chain employs TRBV2 and TRBJ2-2, with D perhaps being TRBD1 or TRBD2 (6 bases each). The CDR3 runs to 14 residues. Germline-derived CDR1 and CDR2 are SNHLY and FYNNEI. V was trimmed by 2 bases and J by 7 bases, leaving 11 bases between them. In DNA form, the CDR3 reads TGTGCCAGCAGTGAATCCAGGGGAGGCGGGGAGCTGTTTTTT. Translation gives CASSESRGGGELFF.

The genes are TRBV7-9 and TRBJ1-1; D unresolved. Per germline, CDR1 SEHNR and CDR2 FQNEAQ (reference sequence). Trimming took off 1 base at V and 0 bases at J, with 12 bases between the two ends. This CDR3 has 16 amino acids. CDR3 protein: CASSLGSLTLNTEAFF. The CDR3 DNA reads as TGTGCCAGCAGCTTAGGCAGCCTTACTCTGAACACTGAAGCTTTCTTT.

The rearrangement uses TRBV27 and TRBJ1-5; 10 bases agree with TRBD1. The CDR3 has 15 amino acids. Germline V lookup: CDR1 MNHEY, CDR2 SMNVEV (reference sequence). V lost 5 bases, J lost 5 bases, and 6 bases stayed unmatched. CDR3 coding DNA: TGTGCCAGCAGTGAGACAGGGGGCCTTCATCAGCCCCAGCATTTT. It codes for CASSETGGLHQPQHF.

This chain connects TRBV2 to TRBJ1-1; tentatively, D is TRBD1 (6 bases). The CDR3 has 13 residues. V dropped 6 bases and J dropped 4 bases, with 12 bases sitting between them. The germline V gene has CDR1 SNHLY and CDR2 FYNNEI. CDR3: CASRAGEVTEAFF. In DNA form, the CDR3 reads TGTGCCAGCAGGGCAGGGGAAGTCACTGAAGCTTTCTTT.

The chain links TRBV20-1 to TRBJ2-5, with 9 bases lining up with TRBD2. The V gene's germline CDR1 is DFQATT and CDR2 SNEGSKA (reference sequence). The CDR3 covers 15 residues. V lost 3 bases, J lost 4 bases, and 9 bases stayed unmatched. CDR3 nucleotide sequence: TGCAGTGCTAGTCTGGCGCTAGCGGGGCGAGAGACCCAGTACTTC. Amino acid sequence: CSASLALAGRETQYF.

This clone occurred once. The chain carries TRBV7-2 and TRBJ2-5; weak D call: TRBD1 (6 bases). V lost 5 bases and J 7 bases, leaving 20 bases between the germline ends. This CDR3 is built from 15 residues. Germline V gene sequence: CDR1 SGHTA, CDR2 FQGNSA. As DNA, the CDR3 is TGTGCCAGCAGCACCCCGGGACATCCCGCTGGGACCCAGTACTTC. Translating it yields CASSTPGHPAGTQYF.

The CDR3 protein is CASSLGGGVDGNTIYF. For the CDR3, the DNA is TGTGCCAGCAGCTTAGGCGGTGGTGTGGATGGAAACACCATATATTTT. The V gene is TRBV13, the J gene TRBJ1-3, with unresolved D. This CDR3 contains 16 residues. Per the germline V gene, CDR1 is PRHDT and CDR2 is FYEKMQ (reference sequence). V shed 0 bases and J shed 3 bases, with 12 bases lying between them.

The chain recombines TRBV6-5 with TRBJ2-7; D call uncertain. Trimming pared 0 bases from V and 0 bases from J, leaving 9 bases between. CDR3 length: 15 residues. Germline loops: CDR1 MNHEY, CDR2 SVGAGI. CDR3 sequence: CASSYSQPGSYEQYF. The DNA of the CDR3 is TGTGCCAGCAGTTACTCACAGCCCGGCTCCTACGAGCAGTACTTC.